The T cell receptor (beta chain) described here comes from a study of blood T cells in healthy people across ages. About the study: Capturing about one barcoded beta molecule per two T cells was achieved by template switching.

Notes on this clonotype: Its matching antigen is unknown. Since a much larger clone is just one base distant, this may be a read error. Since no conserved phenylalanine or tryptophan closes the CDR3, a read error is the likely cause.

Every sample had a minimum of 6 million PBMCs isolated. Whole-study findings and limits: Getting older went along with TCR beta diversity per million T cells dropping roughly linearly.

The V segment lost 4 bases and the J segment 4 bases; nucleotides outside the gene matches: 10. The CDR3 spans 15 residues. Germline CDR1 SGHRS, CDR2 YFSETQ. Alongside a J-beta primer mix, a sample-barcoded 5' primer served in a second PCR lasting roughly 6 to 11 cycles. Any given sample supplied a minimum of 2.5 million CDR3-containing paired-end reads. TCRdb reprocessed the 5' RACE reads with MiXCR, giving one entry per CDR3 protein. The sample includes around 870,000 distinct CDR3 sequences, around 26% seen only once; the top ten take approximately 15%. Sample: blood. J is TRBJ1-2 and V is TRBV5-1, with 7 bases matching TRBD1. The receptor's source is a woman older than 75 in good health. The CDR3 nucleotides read TGCGCCAGCAGCAAAGGGACAGTTTTCAGCTATGGCTACACCTGC. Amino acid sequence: CASSKGTVFSYGYTC.